One sample yielded the 5 T cell receptor beta chains listed below, sequenced in a study of regulatory T cells in long-lasting Graves disease. For TCR beta, libraries came from iRepertoire HTBI primers and Arm-PCR of CDR3 regions. From the multiplex PCR reads, TCRdb called clonotypes with MiXCR, one entry per CDR3 protein. Among some 230,000 distinct CDR3 sequences listed, 18% were seen once. Stated time point: newly diagnosed GD, antithyroid drugs for less than 3 months. Making the TCR library involved RNA that had been extracted from PBMCs. The sample consisted of peripheral blood mononuclear cells (PBMCs), taken at new diagnosis, from a patient treated with antithyroid drugs. These receptors originate from a female donor with Graves disease.

This clonotype was detected many times. The rearrangement uses TRBV10-3 and TRBJ2-5; tentative D call: TRBD2 (6 bases). CDR1 is ENHRY, CDR2 SYGVKD, per germline. The CDR3 is 12 amino acids. V was cut by 8 bases and J by 3 bases, with 10 bases left in between. CDR3 DNA sequence: TGTGCCATCGGAGGGACGGAAGAGACCCAGTACTTC. Residues: CAIGGTEETQYF.

This clonotype was seen ten or more times. The V call is TRBV19, the J call TRBJ1-1; D call uncertain. The CDR3 covers 13 residues. Germline CDR1 LNHDA, CDR2 SQIVND (reference sequence). With 1 base removed from V and 1 base from J, the gap between germline ends came to 4 bases. The CDR3 DNA sequence: TGTGCCAGTAGTATAGTTGAGAACACTGAAGCTTTCTTT. It is translated as CASSIVENTEAFF.

The table lists this clonotype with many counts. The chain couples TRBV18 to TRBJ2-1; D gene unclear. The CDR3 is 15 residues long. Germline V gene lookup returns CDR1 KGHSH and CDR2 LQKENI. Trimming removed 6 bases at V and 0 bases at J, with 12 bases between. The CDR3 DNA sequence: TGTGCCAGCTCTCCTGCGGTAATCTCCTACAATGAGCAGTTCTTC. Residues: CASSPAVISYNEQFF.

The V call is TRBV7-2, the J call TRBJ1-1, with 9 bases matching TRBD1. Trimming at V came to 5 bases and at J to 6 bases, leaving 16 bases not matched to a gene. This CDR3 region has 17 residues. Germline lookup yields CDR1 SGHTA and CDR2 FQGNSA. The CDR3 here is CASSRPGQGGSYAEAFF. For the CDR3, the DNA is TGTGCCAGCAGCCGGCCGGGACAGGGAGGGTCATACGCTGAAGCTTTCTTT.

The genes are TRBV2 and TRBJ1-3; weak D call: TRBD1 (5 bases). Trimming took 6 bases from V and 4 from J, leaving 13 bases between them. Looked up from germline, CDR1 is SNHLY and CDR2 is FYNNEI. This CDR3 comprises 14 residues. CDR3 region: CASRPTGLGNTIYF. In DNA, the CDR3 is TGTGCCAGCAGGCCTACAGGCTTGGGAAACACCATATATTTT. Complete variable domain (other parts from reference TRBV2 and TRBJ1-3): EPEVTQTPSHQVTQMGQEVILRCVPISNHLYFYWYRQILGQKVEFLVSFYNNEISEKSEIFDDQFSVERPDGSNFTLKIRSTKLEDSAMYFCASRPTGLGNTIYFGEGSWLTVV.